This T cell receptor beta chain comes out of a study of monozygotic twins with cystic fibrosis. General observations from the study: Median Simpson clonality of approximately 0.0091 suggested naive T cells predominated.

Only in-frame clones appear in the TCRdb table, and some are missing; sequencing was by immunoSEQ multiplex PCR. Of 9,500 to 14,000 clones in the sample, roughly 97% were seen once. V lost 6 bases, J lost 4 bases, and 2 bases stayed unmatched. CDR1 SNHLY and CDR2 FYNNEI come from the germline V gene. This CDR3 comprises 12 residues. For this clone: Its antigen remains unknown.

Sequenced input: blood. The chain carries TRBV2 and TRBJ1-1, with 7 bases identical to TRBD1. The sequence came from a boy between 10 and 17 years old with cystic fibrosis. The CDR3 DNA reads TGTGCCAGCAGGGCAGGGGGCACTGAAGCTTTCTTT. The encoded protein is CASRAGGTEAFF.